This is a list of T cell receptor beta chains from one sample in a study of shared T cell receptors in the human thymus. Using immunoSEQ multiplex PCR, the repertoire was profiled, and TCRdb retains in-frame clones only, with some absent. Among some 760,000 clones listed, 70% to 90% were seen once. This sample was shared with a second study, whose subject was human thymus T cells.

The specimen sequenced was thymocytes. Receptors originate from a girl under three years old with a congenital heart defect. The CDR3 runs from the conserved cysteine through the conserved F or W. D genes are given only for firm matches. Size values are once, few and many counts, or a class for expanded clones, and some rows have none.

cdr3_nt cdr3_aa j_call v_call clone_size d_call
TGTGCCAGCAGTTATTGGGACAGCCGCAACACCGGGGAGCTGTTTTTT CASSYWDSRNTGELFF TRBJ2-2 TRBV6-5 - TRBD1
TGCGCCAGCAGGGGATCGCCACACGGGACTACGTTCTTC CASRGSPHGTTFF TRBJ2-1 TRBV10-1 - TRBD2
TGCGCCAGCAGCGGGACTAGGAACAACTGGCAAGAGACCCAGTACTTC CASSGTRNNWQETQYF TRBJ2-5 TRBV5-1 - TRBD2
TGTGCCAGCACCCCTGGGCCCGTTTCGGTCACTGAAGCTTTCTTT CASTPGPVSVTEAFF TRBJ1-1 TRBV6-1 - -
TGTGCCAGCAGCCCGCGGTACTGGGGCTACACCTTC CASSPRYWGYTF TRBJ1-2 TRBV5-5 - -
TGTGCCAGTAGTATAGTGGACAGACTACCCACTGAAGCTTTCTTT CASSIVDRLPTEAFF TRBJ1-1 TRBV19 - -
TGCAGTGCTAGGTGGGGGCGCGAAGCTTTCTTT CSARWGREAFF TRBJ1-1 TRBV20-1 - -
TGTGCCAGCAGCTCCGGGACAGGGATCCTTAATGAAAAACTGTTTTTT CASSSGTGILNEKLFF TRBJ1-4 TRBV7-7 once TRBD1
TGTGCCAGCAGTTATACGATAGTCTCCGGGACAGACAAATTATACGAGCAGTACTTC CASSYTIVSGTDKLYEQYF TRBJ2-7 TRBV28 - TRBD1
TGTGCCAGCAGCTTTGCCACCAGGAGGGACGTGGAGGGCGAAAAACTGTTTTTT CASSFATRRDVEGEKLFF TRBJ1-4 TRBV7-6 - -
TGTGCGTCCAGGGGAGTCCAAGAGACCCAGTACTTC CASRGVQETQYF TRBJ2-5 TRBV30 - -
TGTGCCAGCAGCTCCACTACTACAGGATTATATGGCTACACCTTC CASSSTTTGLYGYTF TRBJ1-2 TRBV7-9 - -
TGCAGCGTTGGGGACAGGGCCACTCAACTGTTTTTT CSVGDRATQLFF TRBJ1-4 TRBV29-1 - TRBD1
TGTGCCAGCAGTTTAAATGCCTTAGGCGGACTCAATCAGCCCCAGCATTTT CASSLNALGGLNQPQHF TRBJ1-5 TRBV27 once -
TGCGCCAGCAGCTCGGCCCCCCAGGTGGGTGACCAGTACTTC CASSSAPQVGDQYF TRBJ2-5 TRBV5-1 - -
TGTGCCAGCAGGGCGGGGTTATACTCCTACGAGCAGTACTTC CASRAGLYSYEQYF TRBJ2-7 TRBV27 - -
TGCGCCAGCAGCCATATTCGGGGACAGGGCAATCAGCCCCAGCATTTT CASSHIRGQGNQPQHF TRBJ1-5 TRBV4-1 - TRBD1
TGTGCCAGCAGTCCCCTGCAGGGGCTGGAAGCTTTCTTT CASSPLQGLEAFF TRBJ1-1 TRBV27 once -
TGCGCCAGCAGCCCAAGGGGCCAGGATTATGAGCAGTTCTTC CASSPRGQDYEQFF TRBJ2-1 TRBV5-1 - -
TGTGCCAGCAGCCAAGATGTCTCACGGGGGGCCCCTTCCGAGCAGTACTTC CASSQDVSRGAPSEQYF TRBJ2-7 TRBV14 - -
TGCGCCAGCAGCCGCCCGACAGGTAACAATGAGCAGTTCTTC CASSRPTGNNEQFF TRBJ2-1 TRBV4-1 few -
TGTGCCAGCAGTAAAGTACAGGTGCCCTCCTACGAGCAGTACTTC CASSKVQVPSYEQYF TRBJ2-7 TRBV28 once -
TGTGCCAGCACCCCGCGGGGGGGGACAGATACGCAGTATTTT CASTPRGGTDTQYF TRBJ2-3 TRBV6-6 - TRBD2
TGTGCCAGCAGCTTGACCCCTAACTGGTTTCTCTACGAGCAGTACTTC CASSLTPNWFLYEQYF TRBJ2-7 TRBV5-6 - -
TGTGCCCGATCCGTGGGACTTATCGATTTCTTT CARSVGLIDFF TRBJ1-1 TRBV21-1 - -
TGTGCCAGCAGCTTGGGTGCAGGCTACGAGCAGTACTTC CASSLGAGYEQYF TRBJ2-7 TRBV5-4 - -
TGTGCCAGCAGCCAATTACTTACTAACCTTACTAGCACAGATACGCAGTATTTT CASSQLLTNLTSTDTQYF TRBJ2-3 TRBV14 - -
TGTGCCAGCAGCTTAGGAACAGGGAACTATGGCTACACCTTC CASSLGTGNYGYTF TRBJ1-2 TRBV7-6 - -
TGTGCCAGCAGCGTAGGAGCGACTAGCGGGGCCTCACCCACCGGGGAGCTGTTTTTT CASSVGATSGASPTGELFF TRBJ2-2 TRBV9 - TRBD2
TGTGCCAGCAGGAGAACTAGCGGGGCATTAAATGAGCAGTTCTTC CASRRTSGALNEQFF TRBJ2-1 TRBV6-5 - TRBD2
TGTGCCAGCAGCAAAGCCAAAGCCTCCGGAACGCTCAGGCGCAATCAGCCCCAGCATTTT CASSKAKASGTLRRNQPQHF TRBJ1-5 TRBV21-1 - -
TGTGCCAGCAGTGTCCCGTCGACAGGGAAGTATAGCGCAGATACGCAGTATTTT CASSVPSTGKYSADTQYF TRBJ2-3 TRBV2 once TRBD1
TGTGTCAGCACCCCCTCTCGTGGGAGCGGGGGGCTAGCGGACACAGATACGCAGTATTTT CVSTPSRGSGGLADTDTQYF TRBJ2-3 TRBV27 - TRBD2
TGTGCCACCAGCAGAGATTACGGACAGACAGGGGAGAGGGATGAGCAGTTCTTC CATSRDYGQTGERDEQFF TRBJ2-1 TRBV15 - TRBD1
TGTGCCAGCACCCGACGGGTCAAGCAGTTCTTC CASTRRVKQFF TRBJ2-1 TRBV6-4 - -
TGCAGCGTTGAGAAAAGGCACAGGGGACGGCGAGAAGCTTTCTTT CSVEKRHRGRREAFF TRBJ1-1 TRBV29-1 - TRBD1
TGTGCCAGCAGCCTAGCGGGGGGGGTCCCAGATACGCAGTATTTT CASSLAGGVPDTQYF TRBJ2-3 TRBV5-6 - TRBD2
TGCGCCAGCAGCCAAGCCTCGCGCTACCTCAACTCGAACACCGGGGAGCTGTTTTTT CASSQASRYLNSNTGELFF TRBJ2-2 TRBV4-1 - -
TGTGCCAGCAGTCGGGACTCCTACAATGAGCAGTTCTTC CASSRDSYNEQFF TRBJ2-1 TRBV7-9 - -
TGCGCCAGCAGCCAAGAAGGGGGACAGACAAACACCGGGGAGCTGTTTTTT CASSQEGGQTNTGELFF TRBJ2-2 TRBV4-1 - TRBD1
TGTGCCAGCAGTTTATCCACCAGGACAGGGTTTGCTGAAGCTTTCTTT CASSLSTRTGFAEAFF TRBJ1-1 TRBV28 few TRBD1
TGTGCCAGCTCAGCCGGACAGGGGAATGAAAAACTGTTTTTT CASSAGQGNEKLFF TRBJ1-4 TRBV18 - TRBD1
TGTGCCAGCAGTGGTTATGCGGGGGGCCGGAGGAACACTGAAGCTTTCTTT CASSGYAGGRRNTEAFF TRBJ1-1 TRBV2 - -
TGTGCCAGCAGCGCCAGGGCGCCTAATGAAAAACTGTTTTTT CASSARAPNEKLFF TRBJ1-4 TRBV9 - -
TGCGCCAGCAGCACGACAGGGATCCGCACCTTC CASSTTGIRTF TRBJ1-2 TRBV5-1 - TRBD1
TGTGCCAGCAAGACAGGGGGAGCCGGGGAGCTGTTTTTT CASKTGGAGELFF TRBJ2-2 TRBV2 - TRBD1
TGTGCCATCAGTGAGGAGAGGGGGACAGGACTATACGAGCAGTACTTC CAISEERGTGLYEQYF TRBJ2-7 TRBV10-3 once TRBD1
TGTGCCAGCAGCCCCCACAGGGAATACAGCACAGATACGCAGTATTTT CASSPHREYSTDTQYF TRBJ2-3 TRBV28 - -
TGTGCCAGCAGTGAGCGGGGGGGACTGTCCGGGGAGCTGTTTTTT CASSERGGLSGELFF TRBJ2-2 TRBV2 - TRBD2
TGTGCCAGCAGGTTTACAGGACTAGGCGACTATGGCTACACCTTC CASRFTGLGDYGYTF TRBJ1-2 TRBV6-5 - -
TGTGCCAGCAACGGACAGCATAACACTGAAGCTTTCTTT CASNGQHNTEAFF TRBJ1-1 TRBV6-1 - -
TGTGCCAGCTCACCTTTTCTCAGGGGGGAGAACACTGAAGCTTTCTTT CASSPFLRGENTEAFF TRBJ1-1 TRBV18 few TRBD1
TGTGCCAGCAGTTTAATCTGGCCGGGACAGGGGGCGCTGGATGAAGCCGGGGAGCTGTTTTTT CASSLIWPGQGALDEAGELFF TRBJ2-2 TRBV27 - TRBD1
TGTGCCATCAGTGATTCGTTTGTGGTCCGGGCGGGGGTCGTCGAGACCCAGTACTTC CAISDSFVVRAGVVETQYF TRBJ2-5 TRBV10-3 - TRBD2
TGTGCCAGCAGACAAGACAGGGTGGGTGAAGCTTTCTTT CASRQDRVGEAFF TRBJ1-1 TRBV6-6 - TRBD1
TGTGCCAGCAGTGAATTGACAGCTAATTCACCCCTCCACTTT CASSELTANSPLHF TRBJ1-6 TRBV25-1 - -